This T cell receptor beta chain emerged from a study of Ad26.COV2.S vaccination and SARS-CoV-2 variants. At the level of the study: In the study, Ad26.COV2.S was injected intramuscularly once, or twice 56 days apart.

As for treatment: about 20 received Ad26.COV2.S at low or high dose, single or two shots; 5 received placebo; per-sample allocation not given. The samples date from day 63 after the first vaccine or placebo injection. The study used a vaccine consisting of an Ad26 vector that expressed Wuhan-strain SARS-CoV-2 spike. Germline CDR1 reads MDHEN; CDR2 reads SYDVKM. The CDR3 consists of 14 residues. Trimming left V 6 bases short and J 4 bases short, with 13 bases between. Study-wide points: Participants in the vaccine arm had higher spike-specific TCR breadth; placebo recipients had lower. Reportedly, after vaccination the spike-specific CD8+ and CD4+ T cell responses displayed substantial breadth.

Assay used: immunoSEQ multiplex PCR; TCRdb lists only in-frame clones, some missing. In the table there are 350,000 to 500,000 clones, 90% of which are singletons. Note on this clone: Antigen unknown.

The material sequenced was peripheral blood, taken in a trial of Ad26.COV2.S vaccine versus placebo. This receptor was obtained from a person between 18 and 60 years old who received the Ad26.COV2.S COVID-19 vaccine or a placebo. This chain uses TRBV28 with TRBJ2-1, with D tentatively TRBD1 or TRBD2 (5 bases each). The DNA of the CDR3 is TGTGCCAGCAGACCAGGGCCGGGATACAATGAGCAGTTCTTC. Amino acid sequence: CASRPGPGYNEQFF.